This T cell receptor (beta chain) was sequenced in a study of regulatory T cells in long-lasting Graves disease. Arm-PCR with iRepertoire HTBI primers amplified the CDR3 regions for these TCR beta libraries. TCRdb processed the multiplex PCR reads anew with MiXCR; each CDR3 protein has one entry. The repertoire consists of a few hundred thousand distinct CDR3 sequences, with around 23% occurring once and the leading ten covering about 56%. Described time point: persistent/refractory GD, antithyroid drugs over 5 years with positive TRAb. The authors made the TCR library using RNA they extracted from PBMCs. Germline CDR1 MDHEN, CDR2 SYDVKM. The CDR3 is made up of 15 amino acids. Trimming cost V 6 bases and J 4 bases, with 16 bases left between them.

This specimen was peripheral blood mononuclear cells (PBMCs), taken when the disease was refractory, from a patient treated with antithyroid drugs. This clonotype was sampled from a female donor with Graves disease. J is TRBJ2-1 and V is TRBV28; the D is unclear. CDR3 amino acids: CASRGGTNPYNEQFF. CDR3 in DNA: TGTGCCAGCAGGGGCGGAACAAACCCTTACAATGAGCAGTTCTTC. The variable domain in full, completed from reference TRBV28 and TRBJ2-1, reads DVKVTQSSRYLVKRTGEKVFLECVQDMDHENMFWYRQDPGLGLRLIYFSYDVKMKEKGDIPEGYSVSREKKERFSLILESASTNQTSMYLCASRGGTNPYNEQFFGPGTRLTVL.